These 31 T cell receptor beta chains originate from one sample sequenced in a study of regulatory T cells in long-lasting Graves disease. Time point meaning: newly diagnosed GD, antithyroid drugs for less than 3 months. Researchers made the TCR library from RNA that was extracted from PBMCs. Combining iRepertoire HTBI primers with Arm-PCR of CDR3 regions, the authors built TCR beta libraries. TCRdb recomputed calls from the multiplex PCR reads with MiXCR, one row per CDR3 protein. The table lists about 420,000 distinct CDR3 sequences, approximately 16% of them singletons. The same data also went into a second study, on T cells in Graves' hyperthyroidism and ophthalmopathy.

This material consisted of peripheral blood mononuclear cells (PBMCs), taken at new diagnosis, from a patient treated with antithyroid drugs. The receptor set was obtained from a woman aged 18-30 years with Graves disease.

This chain links TRBV6-2 or TRBV6-3 with TRBJ1-4; D gene uncertain. CDR3 length equals 12 residues. Germline loops: CDR1 MNHEY, CDR2 SVGEGT. V lost 0 bases, J lost 8 bases, and 4 bases lay in between. Here the CDR3 DNA reads TGTGCCAGCAGTTACTCGAACGAAAAACTGTTTTTT. Translated, it gives CASSYSNEKLFF.

Many counts were recorded for this clonotype. The gene calls are TRBV20-1 and TRBJ2-3; maybe TRBD2 (6 bases). CDR3 length: 15 residues. V was clipped by 3 bases and J by 2 bases, with 15 bases between them. Germline V gene data show CDR1 as DFQATT and CDR2 as SNEGSKA (reference sequence). CDR3 sequence: CSARGLVGVTDTQYF. CDR3 coding DNA: TGCAGTGCTAGGGGACTGGTCGGGGTCACAGATACGCAGTATTTT.

This clonotype was observed at least ten times. This sequence joins TRBV7-9 and TRBJ2-7; no clear D. This CDR3 is built from 14 residues. V was cut by 5 bases and J by 2 bases, with 13 bases left in between. Germline V CDR1 and CDR2: SEHNR, FQNEAQ (reference sequence). The CDR3 DNA reads as TGTGCCAGCAGCCCCGGCGTCAGTACCTACGAGCAGTACTTC. Translating gives CASSPGVSTYEQYF.

The rearrangement joins TRBV29-1 to TRBJ1-2; D call uncertain. Germline lookup yields CDR1 SQVTM and CDR2 ANQGSEA. Between the trimmed V and J ends, which lost 6 bases and 6 bases, there was a span of 11 bases. The CDR3 is 11 amino acids. CDR3 sequence: CSVAKRDGYTF. CDR3 nucleotide sequence: TGCAGCGTGGCCAAAAGGGATGGCTACACCTTC.

This clonotype occurred many times. The chain has TRBV29-1 and TRBJ1-1; D gene unclear. Germline V gene sequence: CDR1 SQVTM, CDR2 ANQGSEA. There are 12 residues in the CDR3. The V gene lost 2 bases and the J gene lost 8 bases, with 12 bases spanning the gap. CDR3 bases: TGCAGCGTTGAATCGCCCCGAAAAGAAGCTTTCTTT. This encodes CSVESPRKEAFF.

The chain employs TRBV24-1 and TRBJ2-7, with D possibly called TRBD1 or TRBD2 (5 bases each). Trimming pared 3 bases from V and 3 bases from J, leaving 14 bases between. CDR1 is KGHDR, CDR2 SFDVKD, per germline. This CDR3 region has 15 residues. In DNA form, the CDR3 reads TGTGCCACCAGTGATCCAACTCAGGGAGTCTACGAGCAGTACTTC. This sequence encodes CATSDPTQGVYEQYF.

The chain joins TRBV28 to TRBJ2-3, with TRBD1 matching 7 bases. V lost 6 bases, J lost 2 bases, and 5 bases stayed unmatched. Germline V gene data show CDR1 as MDHEN and CDR2 as SYDVKM. The CDR3 runs 14 residues. The DNA of the CDR3 is TGTGCCAGCAGCCGGGACAGCCTCACAGATACGCAGTATTTT. Amino acids: CASSRDSLTDTQYF.

This clonotype was seen at least ten times. The chain couples TRBV24-1 to TRBJ2-2; D unclear. Germline V gives CDR1 KGHDR, CDR2 SFDVKD. V lost 3 bases to trimming and J lost 2 bases, with 9 bases between them. CDR3 length: 15 residues. DNA of the CDR3: TGTGCCACCAGTGATCGTGTTCCTAACACCGGGGAGCTGTTTTTT. Protein: CATSDRVPNTGELFF.

This clonotype has at least ten counts. CDR3 sequence reads: CAITVDDPHLSEQFF. CDR3 coding DNA: TGTGCCATCACTGTCGATGACCCCCACCTCAGTGAGCAGTTCTTC. V and J are TRBV10-3 and TRBJ2-1, with no clear D. V was cut by 7 bases and J by 9 bases, with 22 bases left in between. This CDR3 has 15 amino acids. Germline lookup yields CDR1 ENHRY and CDR2 SYGVKD.

This clonotype was detected many times. V usage is TRBV24-1 and J usage is TRBJ2-3; TRBD2 matches 9 bases. Trimming took 6 bases from V and 3 from J; bases not matched to a gene: 3. The CDR3 is 14 amino acids. Looked up from germline, CDR1 is KGHDR and CDR2 is SFDVKD. CDR3 residues: CATSWTSDTDTQYF. The CDR3 region has the DNA TGTGCCACCAGTTGGACTAGCGATACAGATACGCAGTATTTT.

The genes are TRBV3-1 and TRBJ2-1; unclear D gene. From germline, CDR1 is LGHDT and CDR2 YNNKEL (reference sequence). The CDR3 loop spans 12 amino acids. The germline V and J ends were trimmed by 1 base and 14 bases, with 12 bases remaining between them. The CDR3 DNA reads as TGTGCCAGCAGCCAAGCTCTGGGAAGCGAGTTCTTC. Protein sequence: CASSQALGSEFF.

This clonotype has a handful of counts. The chain carries TRBV15 and TRBJ1-1, with D possibly being TRBD1 (5 bases). This CDR3 has 12 amino acids. V gave up 2 bases and J gave up 7 bases, with 8 bases separating them. Germline assignment: CDR1 LNHNV and CDR2 YYDKDF (reference sequence). CDR3 protein: CATSRLDSEAFF. For the CDR3, the DNA is TGTGCCACCAGCAGACTAGACAGTGAAGCTTTCTTT.

This clonotype was counted many times. The chain couples TRBV7-2 to TRBJ2-1; TRBD2 is a possible D gene (6 bases). Deletions cut 7 bases from V and 4 bases from J, with 20 bases between. CDR3 length equals 16 residues. Germline CDR1 is SGHTA and CDR2 is FQGNSA. DNA for the CDR3: TGTGCCAGCACCCCGGGGCGACTAGATTTTTACAATGAGCAGTTCTTC. Residues: CASTPGRLDFYNEQFF.

On this clonotype: This CDR3 is missing its conserved last phenylalanine or tryptophan, likely due to a read error. This rearrangement joins TRBV12-3 or TRBV12-4 to TRBJ1-2; the D gene is possibly TRBD1 (5 bases). The V end was cut by 6 bases, the J end by 4 bases, with 18 bases between. The CDR3 runs to 15 residues. Here the CDR3 DNA reads TGTGCCAGCAGGCCGGGGCCGGGGCCAGCCTATGGCTACACCCTC. Amino acid sequence: CASRPGPGPAYGYTL.

This clonotype was recorded many times. The chain joins TRBV2 to TRBJ1-2; no reliable D call. The germline CDR1 and CDR2 sequences are SNHLY and FYNNEI. Trimming took off 4 bases at V and 4 bases at J, with 10 bases between the two ends. The CDR3 covers 13 residues. The CDR3 is CASSALGSYGYTF. DNA for the CDR3: TGTGCCAGCAGTGCTTTGGGCAGCTATGGCTACACCTTC.

This clonotype showed up many times. V and J are TRBV7-8 and TRBJ2-5; 15 bases fit TRBD2. The CDR3 consists of 16 residues. J lost 4 bases, V lost 3 bases, and 3 bases had no gene match. Germline V gene sequence: CDR1 SGHVS, CDR2 FQNEAQ. CDR3 loop: CASSLGLAGGIETQYF. CDR3 sequence (DNA): TGTGCCAGCAGCTTGGGACTAGCGGGAGGTATAGAGACCCAGTACTTC.

This clonotype has a handful of counts. A much larger clonotype is one base distant, so this may be a read error. The gene calls are TRBV28 and TRBJ1-5; the D gene is possibly TRBD1 (6 bases). This CDR3 has 15 residues. Germline lookup yields CDR1 MDHEN and CDR2 SYDVKM. CDR3 region: CVSSSGDASSQPQHF. In DNA, the CDR3 is TGTGTCAGCAGTTCAGGGGATGCATCGAGTCAGCCCCAGCATTTT.

This clonotype was seen ten or more times. The chain is built from TRBV28 and TRBJ2-5; D gene ambiguous. Trimming left V 10 bases short and J 5 bases short, with 8 bases between. In germline, CDR1 is MDHEN, CDR2 SYDVKM. The CDR3 runs 10 residues. The CDR3 loop reads CATFGETQYF. The CDR3 region has the DNA TGTGCCACCTTTGGGGAGACCCAGTACTTC.

This clonotype has just a few counts. V and J are TRBV7-6 and TRBJ1-5; D perhaps matches TRBD1 (6 bases). Germline V lookup: CDR1 SGHVS, CDR2 FNYEAQ. This CDR3 comprises 14 residues. The V and J ends lost 8 bases and 2 bases respectively, with 13 bases between them. The CDR3 sequence: CASDLRGRNQPQHF. CDR3 sequence (DNA): TGTGCCAGCGACCTCAGGGGTCGCAATCAGCCCCAGCATTTT. Complete variable domain (other parts from reference TRBV7-6 and TRBJ1-5): GAGVSQSPRYKVTKRGQDVALRCDPISGHVSLYWYRQALGQGPEFLTYFNYEAQQDKSGLPNDRFSAERPEGSISTLTIQRTEQRDSAMYRCASDLRGRNQPQHFGDGTRLSIL.

This chain connects TRBV19 to TRBJ1-5; 8 bases align to TRBD1. Looked up from germline, CDR1 is LNHDA and CDR2 is SQIVND (reference sequence). This CDR3 comprises 15 residues. Trimming cost V 6 bases and J 3 bases; bases outside gene matches: 7. The CDR3: CASSGVRGLNQPQHF. DNA for the CDR3: TGTGCCAGTAGCGGCGTCAGGGGGCTCAATCAGCCCCAGCATTTT.

This clonotype was found a few times. The V gene is TRBV9, the J gene TRBJ2-1; D is unclear. The germline V gene encodes CDR1 SGDLS and CDR2 YYNGEE. This CDR3 has 13 residues. Trimming pared 7 bases from V and 0 bases from J, leaving 8 bases between. The CDR3 coding sequence is TGTGCCAGCGGACGCCCCTCCTACAATGAGCAGTTCTTC. Protein sequence: CASGRPSYNEQFF.

This clonotype was observed many times. V and J are TRBV28 and TRBJ1-6; 7 bases fit TRBD1. CDR3 length equals 15 residues. Germline CDR1 reads MDHEN; CDR2 reads SYDVKM. V gave up 6 bases and J gave up 7 bases; unmatched junction bases: 9. This CDR3 is CASRTRTGENSPLHF. The CDR3 nucleotides are TGTGCCAGCAGAACCCGGACAGGAGAAAATTCACCCCTCCACTTT.

This clonotype appeared many times. The chain has TRBV28 and TRBJ2-1; D assignment may be TRBD1 or TRBD2 (6 bases each). The V gene lost 3 bases and the J gene lost 5 bases, with 23 bases spanning the gap. The CDR3 is made up of 18 amino acids. CDR1 and CDR2 from the germline V gene are MDHEN and SYDVKM. CDR3 sequence reads: CASSFLGGTTLGDNEQFF. The CDR3 bases are TGTGCCAGCAGTTTTCTCGGCGGGACAACTTTAGGGGACAATGAGCAGTTCTTC.

This chain connects TRBV5-1 to TRBJ2-4, with 8 bases lining up with TRBD2. This CDR3 comprises 14 residues. V dropped 3 bases and J dropped 4; count of bases not matched to a gene: 3. Germline V gene data show CDR1 as SGHRS and CDR2 as YFSETQ. The CDR3 protein is CASSSSGRKNIQYF. Written as DNA, the CDR3 is TGCGCCAGCAGCTCCAGCGGGAGAAAAAACATTCAGTACTTC.

The genes are TRBV6-1 and TRBJ2-2, with 11 bases lining up with TRBD2. With V trimmed by 8 bases and J by 5 bases, 16 bases remained unmatched. CDR1 is MNHNS, CDR2 SASEGT, per germline. The CDR3 is 18 amino acids. CDR3 DNA: TGTGCCAGCCTCCGGTGGGCTAGCGGGAGGACTCGGACCGGGGAGCTGTTTTTT. As protein: CASLRWASGRTRTGELFF.

This clonotype was picked up a small number of times. The gene calls are TRBV20-1 and TRBJ2-4; TRBD2 matches 7 bases. Germline CDR1 reads DFQATT; CDR2 reads SNEGSKA (reference sequence). The V and J ends lost 6 bases and 6 bases, in that order; junction bases with no gene match: 5. This CDR3 is 12 amino acids long. Written as DNA, the CDR3 is TGCAGTGCGACATGGGAGGGAAACATTCAGTACTTC. Protein sequence: CSATWEGNIQYF.

The table lists this clonotype with many counts. V usage is TRBV20-1 and J usage is TRBJ2-7; maybe TRBD1 (6 bases). Germline-derived CDR1 and CDR2 are DFQATT and SNEGSKA (reference sequence). Deletions cut 5 bases from V and 5 bases from J, with 19 bases between. The CDR3 extends over 14 amino acids. The CDR3: CSAPTGFFSHEQYF. The CDR3 DNA is TGCAGTGCTCCCACAGGGTTTTTTTCCCACGAGCAGTACTTC.

The chain employs TRBV7-2 and TRBJ1-1, with 12 bases identical to TRBD1. The V segment lost 4 bases and the J segment 1 base; nucleotides outside the gene matches: 1. The CDR3 runs 15 residues. Germline V gives CDR1 SGHTA, CDR2 FQGNSA. In nucleotides, the CDR3 is TGTGCCAGCAGCTGGGACAGGGGGCGGAACACTGAAGCTTTCTTT. Translating gives CASSWDRGRNTEAFF.

This chain joins TRBV7-9 and TRBJ1-6; D is unresolved. Germline values: CDR1 SEHNR, CDR2 FQNEAQ (reference sequence). V was pared by 4 bases and J by 9 bases, with 10 bases between. This CDR3 is 13 amino acids long. The CDR3 here is CASSWDYGSPLHF. In DNA, the CDR3 is TGTGCCAGCAGCTGGGATTATGGTTCACCCCTCCACTTT.

The CDR3 region has the DNA TGCGCCAGCAGCCGTAGGACTGGGGATAGGGATGAGCAGTTCTTC. This encodes CASSRRTGDRDEQFF. The chain employs TRBV4-1 and TRBJ2-1; D is possibly TRBD2 (5 bases). V was trimmed by 4 bases and J by 8 bases, leaving 18 bases between them. This CDR3 is built from 15 residues. Germline loops: CDR1 MGHRA, CDR2 YSYEKL.

The V gene is TRBV14, the J gene TRBJ2-1; no definite D call. With 2 bases removed from V and 8 bases from J, the gap between germline ends came to 13 bases. The CDR3 contains 14 residues. Germline loops: CDR1 SGHDN, CDR2 FVKESK. The CDR3 sequence is CASSQRKMGHEQFF. The CDR3 DNA follows: TGTGCCAGCAGCCAAAGAAAAATGGGCCATGAGCAGTTCTTC.